This record concerns one TCR beta chain sequence. Its antigen is unidentified. Sequencing used immunoSEQ multiplex PCR; TCRdb keeps in-frame clones, though not all of them. The sample consists of about half a million clones, more than 75% of them appearing once. The data were obtained in a study of shared clonotypes between healthy human individuals. Study-level findings and limits: Limited genetic and exposure-history diversity came from having few donors.

CDR1 is SNHLY and CDR2 is FYNNEI in the germline V gene. The CDR3 runs 15 residues. V dropped 5 bases and J dropped 2 bases, with 16 bases sitting between them. The unsorted samples had some 90 million PBMCs used for genomic DNA. V and J are TRBV2 and TRBJ2-7, with D possibly matching TRBD2 (6 bases). The sample consisted of PBMCs. This TCR derives from a woman aged 40 to 50 in good health. Some clones in this sample may be carry-over from other donors' samples. CDR3 protein: CASSLGLARPYEQYF. The CDR3 nucleotides read TGTGCCAGCAGTCTTGGGCTAGCGAGACCCTACGAGCAGTACTTC.